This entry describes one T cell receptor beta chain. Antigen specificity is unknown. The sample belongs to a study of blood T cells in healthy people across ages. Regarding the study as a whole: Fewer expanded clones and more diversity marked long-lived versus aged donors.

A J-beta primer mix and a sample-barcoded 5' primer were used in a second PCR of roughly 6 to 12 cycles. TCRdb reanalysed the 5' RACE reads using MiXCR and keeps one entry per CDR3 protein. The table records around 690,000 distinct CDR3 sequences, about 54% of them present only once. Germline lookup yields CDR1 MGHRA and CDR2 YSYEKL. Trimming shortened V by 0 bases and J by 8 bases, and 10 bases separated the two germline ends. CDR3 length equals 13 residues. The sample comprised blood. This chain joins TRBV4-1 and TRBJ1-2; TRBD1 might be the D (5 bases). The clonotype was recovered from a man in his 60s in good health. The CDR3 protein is CASSQDGDWGYTF. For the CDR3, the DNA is TGCGCCAGCAGCCAAGATGGGGACTGGGGCTACACCTTC.